One and the same sample provided the 5 T cell receptor beta chains below, sequenced in a study of blood T cell repertoires in COVID-19. Sequencing was performed with immunoSEQ multiplex PCR; in TCRdb, only in-frame clones are kept and a portion is missing. The data contain around 300,000 clones, less than 90% of them singletons. Specimen: peripheral blood. The receptors shown here come from a human donor in a cohort sampled during active COVID-19.

The CDR3 nucleotides are TGTGCCAGCAGCCCCGAGGTGGGGGGCTACGAGCAGTACTTC. Translated: CASSPEVGGYEQYF. This chain links TRBV5-6 with TRBJ2-7, with D maybe TRBD2 (6 bases). The CDR3 has 14 amino acids. V dropped 4 bases and J dropped 3 bases, with 14 bases sitting between them. Germline V gene lookup returns CDR1 SGHDT and CDR2 YYEEEE.

The CDR3 loop reads CASSFGATGELFF. The CDR3 nucleotides read TGTGCCAGCAGTTTCGGTGCCACCGGGGAGCTGTTTTTT. This sequence joins TRBV12-3 or TRBV12-4 and TRBJ2-2; D is uncertain. CDR3 length: 13 residues. Trimming pared 3 bases from V and 4 bases from J, leaving 6 bases between.

The CDR3 here is CAISEGQGDYEQYF. CDR3 sequence (DNA): TGTGCCATCAGCGAAGGACAGGGAGACTACGAGCAGTACTTC. The chain joins TRBV10-3 to TRBJ2-7; 8 bases are shared with TRBD1. Looked up from germline, CDR1 is ENHRY and CDR2 is SYGVKD. The CDR3 is 14 amino acids. With V trimmed by 6 bases and J by 3 bases, 7 bases remained unmatched.

The chain links TRBV5-5 to TRBJ2-3, with 13 bases that match TRBD2. The length of the CDR3 is 16 residues. V lost 4 bases, J lost 6 bases, and 8 bases stayed unmatched. The germline gives CDR1 SGHKS, CDR2 YYEKEE (reference sequence). The CDR3 region is CASSPDGTSGDDTQYF. In DNA, the CDR3 is TGTGCCAGCAGCCCGGACGGGACTAGCGGGGATGATACGCAGTATTTT. Full variable domain (outside the CDR3, taken from reference TRBV5-5 and TRBJ2-3): DAGVTQSPTHLIKTRGQQVTLRCSPISGHKSVSWYQQVLGQGPQFIFQYYEKEERGRGNFPDRFSARQFPNYSSELNVNALLLGDSALYLCASSPDGTSGDDTQYFGPGTRLTVL.

This chain joins TRBV27 and TRBJ2-1; 9 bases are shared with TRBD2. CDR3 length equals 16 residues. V was pared by 2 bases and J by 8 bases, with 10 bases of the junction left unmatched. Germline V gene data show CDR1 as MNHEY and CDR2 as SMNVEV (reference sequence). CDR3 loop: CASSLRVAGVIDEQFF. The DNA of the CDR3 is TGTGCCAGCAGTTTAAGGGTAGCGGGAGTTATAGATGAGCAGTTCTTC.